The sequence of this T cell receptor (beta chain) was determined in a study of T cells in Graves' hyperthyroidism and ophthalmopathy. Trimming shortened V by 5 bases and J by 8 bases, and 19 bases separated the two germline ends. This CDR3 spans 15 amino acids. Diagnoses were made from clinical symptoms, serum measures (thyroxine and TRAb), thyroid ultrasound and orbital computed tomography. Fresh peripheral blood, roughly 9.3 ml, was the source of the PBMCs. RNA transcripts gave rise to amplified TCR beta CDR3 regions. HTBI primers were the set used in a first-round RT-PCR of the TCR CDR3. TCRdb fed the multiplex PCR reads into MiXCR, producing one record per CDR3 protein. Among fewer than 500,000 distinct CDR3 sequences listed, approximately 14% were seen once.

Sequencing used blood. The J gene is TRBJ2-1, the V gene TRBV12-3 or TRBV12-4; D might be TRBD1 or TRBD2, each matching 5 bases. The TCR comes from a man between 18 and 29 years old with Graves' ophthalmopathy. The CDR3 DNA reads TGTGCCAGCAGTCGGACCCGGGACCTCAGGTATGAGCAGTTCTTC. This gives the protein CASSRTRDLRYEQFF.